This T cell receptor beta chain was obtained from a study of CD8 T cells in ankylosing spondylitis. Quantitative 5'-RACE was performed with molecular barcodes, and it yielded the TCR beta libraries. TCRdb re-analysed the 5' RACE reads in MiXCR, keeping a single row per CDR3 protein. Found here are around 300,000 distinct CDR3 sequences, around 10% of them singletons; the top ten hold around 8.4%. Germline CDR1 and CDR2: MGHDK and SYGVNS. Trimming stripped 2 bases from V and 0 bases from J, with 14 bases between. The CDR3 extends over 18 amino acids. As for this clonotype: Its specificity is unknown. A read error may be the cause here, since a much bigger clone is one base away.

Overall study results and limits: Matched ankylosing spondylitis synovial fluid reportedly showed significant enrichment of disease-linked clones. For ankylosing spondylitis blood, a TCR beta motif of about eight highly homologous variants appeared characteristic.

The chain has TRBV25-1 and TRBJ2-6; either TRBD1 or TRBD2 may fit D (5 bases each). The clonotype was recovered from a female donor with ankylosing spondylitis or in good health (not recorded which). Material for sequencing was blood, either unsorted or a sorted T cell fraction (not recorded which). CDR3 DNA sequence: TGTGCCAGCAGTGAACGGGACGGGGAACTCTCTGGGGCCAACGTCCTGACTTTC. Its translation: CASSERDGELSGANVLTF.